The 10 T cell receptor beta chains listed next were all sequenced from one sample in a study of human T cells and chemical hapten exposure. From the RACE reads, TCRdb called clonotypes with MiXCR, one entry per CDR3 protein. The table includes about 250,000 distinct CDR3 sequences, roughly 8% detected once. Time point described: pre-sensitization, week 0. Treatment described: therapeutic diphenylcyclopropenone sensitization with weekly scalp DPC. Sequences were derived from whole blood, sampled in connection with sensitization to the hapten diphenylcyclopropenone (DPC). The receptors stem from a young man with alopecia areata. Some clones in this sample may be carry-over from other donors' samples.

The CDR3 region has the DNA TGCAGCGGGGTCAGGGGCTACAATGAGCAGTTCTTC. Its translation: CSGVRGYNEQFF. The chain has TRBV29-1 and TRBJ2-1, with D possibly matching TRBD1 (6 bases). CDR3 length equals 12 residues. Trimming removed 7 bases at V and 3 bases at J, with 10 bases between. The germline gives CDR1 SQVTM, CDR2 ANQGSEA.

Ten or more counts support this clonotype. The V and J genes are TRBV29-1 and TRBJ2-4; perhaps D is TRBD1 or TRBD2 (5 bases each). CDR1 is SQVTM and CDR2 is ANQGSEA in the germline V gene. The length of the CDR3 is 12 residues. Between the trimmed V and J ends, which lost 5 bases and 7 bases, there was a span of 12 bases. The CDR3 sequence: CSVRGVGNIQYF. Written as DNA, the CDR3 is TGCAGCGTTCGAGGGGTTGGGAACATTCAGTACTTC. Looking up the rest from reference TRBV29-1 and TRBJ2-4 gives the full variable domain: SAVISQKPSRDICQRGTSLTIQCQVDSQVTMMFWYRQQPGQSLTLIATANQGSEATYESGFVIDKFPISRPNLTFSTLTVSNMSPEDSSIYLCSVRGVGNIQYFGAGTRLSVL.

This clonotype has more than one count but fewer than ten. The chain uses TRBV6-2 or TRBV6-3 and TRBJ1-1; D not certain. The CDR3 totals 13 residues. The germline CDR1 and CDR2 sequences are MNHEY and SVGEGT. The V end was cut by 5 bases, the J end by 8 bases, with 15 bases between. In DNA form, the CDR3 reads TGTGCCAGCAGTGGTCCGGAACCTGGAGAAGCTTTCTTT. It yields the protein CASSGPEPGEAFF.

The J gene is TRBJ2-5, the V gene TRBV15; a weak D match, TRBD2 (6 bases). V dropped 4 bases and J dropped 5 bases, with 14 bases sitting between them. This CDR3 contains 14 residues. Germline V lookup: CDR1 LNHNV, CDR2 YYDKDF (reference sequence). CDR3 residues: CATSMWGGGETQYF. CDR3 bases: TGTGCCACCAGCATGTGGGGAGGTGGGGAGACCCAGTACTTC.

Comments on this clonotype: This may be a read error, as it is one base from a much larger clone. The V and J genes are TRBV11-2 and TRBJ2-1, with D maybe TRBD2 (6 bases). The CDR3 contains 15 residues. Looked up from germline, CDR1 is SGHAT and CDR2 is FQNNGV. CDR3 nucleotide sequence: TGTGCCAGCAGCCCCGCGGGGAGCTCCTACAATGGGCAGTTCTTC. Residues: CASSPAGSSYNGQFF.

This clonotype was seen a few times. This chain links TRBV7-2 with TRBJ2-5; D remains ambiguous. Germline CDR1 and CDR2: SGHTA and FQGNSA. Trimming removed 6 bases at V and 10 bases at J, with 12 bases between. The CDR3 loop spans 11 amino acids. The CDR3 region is CASSRKADQYF. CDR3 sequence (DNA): TGTGCCAGCAGTCGTAAGGCGGACCAGTACTTC.

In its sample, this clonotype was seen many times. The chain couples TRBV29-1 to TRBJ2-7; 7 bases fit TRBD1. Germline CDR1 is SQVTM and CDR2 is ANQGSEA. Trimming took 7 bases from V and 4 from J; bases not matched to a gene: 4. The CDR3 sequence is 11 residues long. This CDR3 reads CSAGQNYEQYF. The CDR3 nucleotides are TGCAGCGCGGGACAGAATTACGAGCAGTACTTC.

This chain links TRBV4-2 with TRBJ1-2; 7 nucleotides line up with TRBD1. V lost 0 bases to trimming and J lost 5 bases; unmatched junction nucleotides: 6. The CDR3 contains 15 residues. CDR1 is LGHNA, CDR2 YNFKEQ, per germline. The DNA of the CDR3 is TGTGCCAGCAGCCAAGACTTGGGACAGTTGTATGGCTACACCTTC. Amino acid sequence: CASSQDLGQLYGYTF.

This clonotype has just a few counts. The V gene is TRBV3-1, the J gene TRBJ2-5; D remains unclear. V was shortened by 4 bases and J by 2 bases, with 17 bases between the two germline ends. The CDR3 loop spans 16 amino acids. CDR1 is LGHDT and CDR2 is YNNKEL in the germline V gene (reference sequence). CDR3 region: CASSPPLLDIQETQYF. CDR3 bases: TGTGCCAGCAGCCCCCCTTTGCTAGATATTCAAGAGACCCAGTACTTC.

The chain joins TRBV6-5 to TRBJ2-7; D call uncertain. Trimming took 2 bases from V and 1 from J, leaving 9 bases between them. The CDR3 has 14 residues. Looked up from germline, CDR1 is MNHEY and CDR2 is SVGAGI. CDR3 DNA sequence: TGTGCCAGCAGTTACGGGCGAGGTTCCTACGAGCAGTACTTC. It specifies CASSYGRGSYEQYF.